This T cell receptor beta chain stems from a study of blood T cells in healthy people across ages (dated by TCRdb to the mid-2010s). In the study overall: In model experiments, template switching captured about one uniquely barcoded TCR beta cDNA molecule for every two T cells. Using the same blood draw, the study looked at two additional independent replicas of 1 million unique cDNA reads for two donors, one aged 18 to 30 and the other aged 80 or older. Four age groups were formed from the donors: young (average approximately 17 years), middle-aged (approximately 41), aged (roughly 58) and long-lived (less than 85). To avoid experimental bias, donors of different ages were spread randomly across the sequencing lanes. Using deep sequencing normalized with unique cDNA molecular identifiers, the study measured how TCR beta repertoire diversity changes with age.

V and J are truncated by 4 bases and 5 bases respectively, leaving an intervening sequence of 9 bases. Spanning cysteine to phenylalanine, the CDR3 consists of 12 amino acids. CDR3 DNA is the only sequence kept; it has 36 bases, read in frame from the first base. CDR1 and CDR2 were assigned from the germline V gene as SGHRS and YFSETQ. Library method: 5' RACE. The sample was run on an Illumina HiSeq 2500. A second PCR of about 6 to 12 cycles was run with a J-beta primer mix and a sample-barcoded 5' primer. Each TCR beta cDNA molecule received a unique molecular identifier from a template-switch 5' adaptor carrying 12 random nucleotides. Each sample yielded at least 2.5 million CDR3-containing paired-end reads. The Mint cDNA synthesis kit, primed by a TRBC-specific oligonucleotide, was used to synthesize first-strand cDNA from all RNA. All cDNA was treated with uracil-DNA glycosylase and then went through a first 18-cycle PCR with the universal primers M1SS and BC2_uni_R. The original pipeline was this. For normalization, 1 million high-quality reads were randomly selected from each sample, with every read carrying a distinct molecular identifier. Reads with shared molecular identifiers were discarded instead of being binned into consensus sequences. MiTCR, with a Q25 quality threshold and the strictest error-elimination algorithm, was used for CDR3 identification, clonotype clustering and error correction. A nonparametric unseen species model with Euler transformation was used to estimate a lower bound on total TCR beta diversity. The public sequencing data were trimmed at Q25 with fastp and processed into clonotypes with MiXCR by TCRdb, which kept only in-frame beta chains. Merged by CDR3 protein, the rows form single entries marked with the most common genes and DNA. The V and J calls shown here were made by TCRdb, not taken from the authors' results. Recorded for this sample are some 320,000 distinct CDR3 sequences; roughly 29% of them occurred a single time. 25% to 30% of the sample comes from the top ten.

Donors were 39 systemically healthy Caucasian individuals from Russia aged roughly 6 to 95 years. Approximately 10 milliliters of peripheral blood were collected from each donor into EDTA-treated Vacutainer tubes. Ficoll-Paque density-gradient centrifugation was used to isolate PBMCs, with at least 6.5 million obtained per sample. Trizol reagent was used to extract total RNA from the PBMCs, yielding at least 5.5 micrograms per sample. For every donor, flow cytometry on a PBMC aliquot measured the percentage of naive CD45RAhigh/CD27high T cells. The full study reports these points: Donor CMV infection status was unknown, potentially confounding age-related changes in expanded clonotypes. A strong correlation was found between observed TCR beta diversity and the percentage of naive T cells measured by flow cytometry. Total diversity estimates from one million sequenced T cells were considered lower bounds and underestimates. The long-lived group showed more naive CD4+ T cells, fewer expanded clones and increased TCR diversity than the aged group, suggesting age selection. As age increased, observed TCR beta diversity per million T cells dropped in a roughly linear way, and a significant reduction was already evident by age 40. Conclusive comparison of naive and antigen-experienced compartments was prevented by the profiling of bulk unsorted PBMCs.

Regarding this clonotype: It has no known antigen specificity. The record has no base qualities; no much larger clone is one base away.

This TCR was recovered from a woman in her seventies in good health. The sequenced sample consisted of blood. The V and J segments used are TRBV5-1 and TRBJ2-5; the D gene identity is not certain. The sequence in DNA is TGCGCCAGCAGCCCCGGAGATGAGACCCAGTACTTC. Translated, this gives CASSPGDETQYF. Here the CDR3 is joined to the reference TRBV5-1 and TRBJ2-5 genes, and the full variable domain is: KAGVTQTPRYLIKTRGQQVTLSCSPISGHRSVSWYQQTPGQGLQFLFEYFSETQRNKGNFPGRFSGRQFSNSRSEMNVSTLELGDSALYLCASSPGDETQYFGPGTRLLVL.